This T cell receptor (beta chain) was captured in a study of human T cells and chemical hapten exposure. Study-wide context: TCR yields differed between samples (mainly from small differences in pooled library volume).

The time point was: healthy volunteer bleed at 2 weeks. RNA extraction used unfractionated whole blood as the source of total RNA. Ten or more counts support this clonotype. As yet, its antigen is unknown. Study-wide results and limits: DPC sensitization produced no change in TCRs with frequency above 1 in 1000.

Per germline, CDR1 SNHLY and CDR2 FYNNEI. Deletions cut 8 bases from V and 3 bases from J, with 16 bases between. This CDR3 contains 14 residues. Individual cDNA molecules had unique molecular identifiers attached to them by the library. Study processing details: Samples had a median of about 95,000 TCRs, ranging roughly 20,000 to 690,600. TCRdb processed the RACE reads anew with MiXCR; each CDR3 protein has one entry. The V and J calls here are based on TCRdb, not the publication. Of roughly 30,000 distinct CDR3 sequences listed, over 7% are singletons. The sequencing sample was made of whole blood. The rearrangement joins TRBV2 to TRBJ1-1; D unclear. The receptor was isolated from a human donor in good health. Some clones in this sample may be carry-over from other donors' samples. The CDR3 nucleotides are TGTGCCAGCGTTAAATCATACCGAGACACTGAAGCTTTCTTT. Amino acids: CASVKSYRDTEAFF.